In this sample, the clone carrying this T cell receptor (gamma chain) turned up a few times. The sample is drawn from a study of gamma-delta chains in newborns, infants, children. Study summary: Microbial exposure reportedly drives polyclonal innate γδ T cell expansion after birth.

V lost 4 bases and J lost 7; bases outside the gene matches: 4. The CDR3 covers 15 residues. In germline, CDR1 is GITISATS, CDR2 ISYDGTV (reference sequence). TCRdb ran CATT on the reads. The sample has about 1,700 gamma-chain clones; roughly 12% are singletons. This TCR was recovered from a child who was a newborn, infant or young child, either healthy, febrile or measles-vaccinated (not recorded which). Sequenced input: blood. The chain couples TRGV9 to TRGJP. In nucleotides, the CDR3 is TGTGCCTTGTGGGACCACGAGTTGGGCAAAAAAATCAAGGTATTT. It specifies CALWDHELGKKIKVF.